The 21 T cell receptor beta chains below were found in one sample sequenced in a study of blood T cell repertoires in COVID-19. Data came from immunoSEQ multiplex PCR; TCRdb stores just in-frame clones and leaves some out. The sample has 180,000 or so clones, 87% seen once. The sample was peripheral blood. The receptor set was obtained from a woman aged 50 to 60 with acute or convalescent COVID-19.

The rearrangement uses TRBV5-5 and TRBJ2-1; 8 bases fit TRBD2. The V gene's germline CDR1 is SGHKS and CDR2 YYEKEE (reference sequence). The J segment lost 5 bases and the V segment lost 1 base, leaving 5 bases of the junction unmatched. The CDR3 extends over 15 amino acids. CDR3 DNA sequence: TGTGCCAGCAGCTTGAGGACTAGCTTCCACAATGAGCAGTTCTTC. Its translation is CASSLRTSFHNEQFF.

The chain is built from TRBV6-5 and TRBJ2-1; 7 nucleotides align to TRBD2. The J segment lost 5 bases and the V segment lost 7 bases, leaving 5 bases of the junction unmatched. The CDR3 runs 13 residues. Germline assignment: CDR1 MNHEY and CDR2 SVGAGI. The CDR3, as DNA: TGTGCCAGCACGGGAGGCTGGGACAATGAGCAGTTCTTC. Translated, it gives CASTGGWDNEQFF.

V is TRBV5-4 and J is TRBJ2-3, with 8 bases fitting TRBD2. From germline, CDR1 is SGHNT and CDR2 YYREEE (reference sequence). The CDR3 runs to 14 residues. J was trimmed by 13 bases and V by 1 base; bases with no gene match: 11. The DNA for the CDR3 is TGTGCCAGCAGCTTGCAGGCGGGAGGTAATGGGGAGTATTTT. Its protein product is CASSLQAGGNGEYF. Using reference TRBV5-4 and TRBJ2-3 for the parts outside the CDR3, the full variable domain is ETGVTQSPTHLIKTRGQQVTLRCSSQSGHNTVSWYQQALGQGPQFIFQYYREEENGRGNFPPRFSGLQFPNYSSELNVNALELDDSALYLCASSLQAGGNGEYFGPGTRLTVL.

This clone was seen once. The chain couples TRBV3-1 (or the pseudogene TRBV3-2) to TRBJ1-5; no definite D call. This CDR3 has 14 residues. V lost 7 bases, J lost 1 base, and 11 bases lay in between. Germline V gene lookup returns CDR1 LGHDT and CDR2 YNNKEL (reference sequence). The chain's CDR3 is CASIGGKSNQPQHF. The CDR3 DNA reads TGTGCCAGCATAGGAGGGAAAAGCAATCAGCCCCAGCATTTT.

The CDR3 bases are TGTGCCAGCAGTCGGTTAGCGGGAGGAATTGATAGGGATGAGCAGTTCTTC. The encoded protein is CASSRLAGGIDRDEQFF. This rearrangement joins TRBV13 to TRBJ2-1, with 10 bases identical to TRBD2. This CDR3 comprises 17 residues. Germline-derived CDR1 and CDR2 are PRHDT and FYEKMQ (reference sequence). The V and J ends lost 6 bases and 8 bases, in that order; junction bases with no gene match: 16.

This clone has only a few counts. The genes are TRBV7-8 and TRBJ2-1; 8 bases line up with TRBD1. Losses at the gene ends were 3 bases for V and 15 bases for J; bases not matched to a gene: 7. This CDR3 has 12 residues. The germline V gene encodes CDR1 SGHVS and CDR2 FQNEAQ. The CDR3 coding sequence is TGTGCCAGCAGCTTGACAGGGGCCCTTTGGTTCTTC. It encodes CASSLTGALWFF.

The chain links TRBV6-2 or TRBV6-3 to TRBJ1-1, with 9 bases aligning to TRBD1. The CDR3 covers 15 residues. The germline gives CDR1 MNHEY, CDR2 SVGEGT. V lost 5 bases, J lost 3 bases, and 7 bases stayed unmatched. The CDR3 sequence is CASSPGTGFDTEAFF. The CDR3, as DNA: TGTGCCAGCAGTCCCGGGACAGGGTTTGACACTGAAGCTTTCTTT.

The gene calls are TRBV11-3 and TRBJ1-5; D not certain. The germline V gene has CDR1 SGHNT and CDR2 YENEEA. CDR3 length: 13 amino acids. Trimming took off 5 bases at V and 0 bases at J, with 5 bases between the two ends. In nucleotides, the CDR3 is TGTGCCAGCAGCGAACTTAGCAATCAGCCCCAGCATTTT. It is translated as CASSELSNQPQHF.

This CDR3 reads CATSREGSGNTGELFF. The CDR3 nucleotides read TGTGCCACCAGCAGAGAAGGTAGCGGGAACACCGGGGAGCTGTTTTTT. The chain employs TRBV15 and TRBJ2-2; TRBD2 is a possible D gene (6 bases). This CDR3 is built from 16 residues. From germline, CDR1 is LNHNV and CDR2 YYDKDF (reference sequence). V shed 0 bases and J shed 1 base, with 9 bases lying between them. The whole variable domain, remainder taken from reference TRBV15 and TRBJ2-2, is DAMVIQNPRYQVTQFGKPVTLSCSQTLNHNVMYWYQQKSSQAPKLLFHYYDKDFNNEADTPDNFQSRRPNTSFCFLDIRSPGLGDTAMYLCATSREGSGNTGELFFGEGSRLTVL.

The chain employs TRBV6-2 or TRBV6-3 and TRBJ2-7, with a possible D match to TRBD2 (6 bases). There are 15 residues in the CDR3. Germline V gives CDR1 MNHEY, CDR2 SVGEGT. V lost 2 bases and J 2 bases, leaving 13 bases between the germline ends. The CDR3 region is CASSYLGTFPYEQYF. The CDR3 DNA is TGTGCCAGCAGTTACCTCGGGACTTTTCCCTACGAGCAGTACTTC.

The chain couples TRBV7-2 to TRBJ2-7; D is unclear. Per the germline V gene, CDR1 is SGHTA and CDR2 is FQGNSA. The ends were cut back, 1 base at V and 8 bases at J, with 9 bases in the middle. CDR3 size: 12 residues. The CDR3 DNA sequence: TGTGCCAGCAGCTTAGACAGAAGCCAGCAGTACTTC. Residues: CASSLDRSQQYF.

The J gene is TRBJ1-5, the V gene TRBV21-1. TRBV21-1 is assigned pseudogene status. The CDR3 totals 17 residues. As DNA, the CDR3 is TGTGCCAGCAGCAAAGGTCCCGAGACGGGAGAACGTCAGCCCCAGCATTTT. Residues: CASSKGPETGERQPQHF.

The chain links TRBV4-3 to TRBJ2-7; 9 bases are a match to TRBD2. Germline loops: CDR1 LGHNA, CDR2 YSLEER. The trim removed 3 bases at V and 7 bases at J, leaving 13 bases unmatched. This CDR3 is 16 amino acids long. CDR3 in DNA: TGCGCCAGCAGCCAGGGGGGTTTAGCGGGAGTGTATGAGCAGTACTTC. Residues: CASSQGGLAGVYEQYF.

The chain carries TRBV4-3 and TRBJ2-1; 7 bases are shared with TRBD1. The CDR3 totals 11 residues. V lost 1 base to trimming and J lost 12 bases; unmatched junction nucleotides: 0. Germline V lookup: CDR1 LGHNA, CDR2 YSLEER. The chain's CDR3 is CASSQGDRQFF. CDR3 nucleotides: TGCGCCAGCAGCCAAGGGGACAGGCAGTTCTTC.

V and J are TRBV13 and TRBJ2-3; 8 nucleotides match TRBD2. CDR1 is PRHDT and CDR2 is FYEKMQ in the germline V gene (reference sequence). The CDR3 contains 15 residues. J was trimmed by 3 bases and V by 5 bases; bases with no gene match: 7. The CDR3 region is CASSMAGGATDTQYF. The CDR3 DNA is TGTGCCAGCAGCATGGCGGGGGGCGCGACAGATACGCAGTATTTT.

The chain has TRBV11-2 and TRBJ1-1; D gene ambiguous. Germline loops: CDR1 SGHAT, CDR2 FQNNGV. The CDR3 covers 9 residues. V was trimmed by 4 bases and J by 11 bases, leaving 5 bases between them. The CDR3 loop reads CASSYPAFF. Here the CDR3 DNA reads TGTGCCAGCAGCTATCCGGCTTTCTTT. Looking up the rest from reference TRBV11-2 and TRBJ1-1 gives the full variable domain: EAGVAQSPRYKIIEKRQSVAFWCNPISGHATLYWYQQILGQGPKLLIQFQNNGVVDDSQLPKDRFSAERLKGVDSTLKIQPAKLEDSAVYLCASSYPAFFGQGTRLTVV.

The CDR3, as DNA: TGTGCCAGCAGTTACTCTCAGGGGGCGGGCTACGAGCAGTACTTC. Protein sequence: CASSYSQGAGYEQYF. The V call is TRBV6-5, the J call TRBJ2-7; TRBD1 matches at 8 bases. The germline CDR1 and CDR2 sequences are MNHEY and SVGAGI. The CDR3 runs 15 residues. V trimming: 0 bases; J trimming: 3 bases; junction bases outside the gene matches: 4.

The J gene is TRBJ2-7, the V gene TRBV25-1; 7 positions match TRBD2. This CDR3 has 13 amino acids. V lost 8 bases, J lost 0 bases, and 4 bases stayed unmatched. Per germline, CDR1 MGHDK and CDR2 SYGVNS. The chain's CDR3 is CASGEGNSYEQYF. Here the CDR3 DNA reads TGTGCCAGCGGGGAGGGGAACTCCTACGAGCAGTACTTC.

This sequence joins TRBV6-5 and TRBJ1-6; D remains unclear. Germline CDR1 reads MNHEY; CDR2 reads SVGAGI. Trimming removed 3 bases from V and 7 bases from J, with 7 bases in between. CDR3 size: 13 residues. The CDR3 reads CASSYRGNSPLHF. In DNA, the CDR3 is TGTGCCAGCAGTTATCGGGGAAATTCACCCCTCCACTTT.

The chain recombines TRBV19 with TRBJ1-1; D remains ambiguous. V was shortened by 3 bases and J by 1 base, with 9 bases between the two germline ends. This CDR3 comprises 14 residues. The germline V gene encodes CDR1 LNHDA and CDR2 SQIVND (reference sequence). CDR3 coding DNA: TGTGCCAGTAGTATTCGGGAGGAGAACACTGAAGCTTTCTTT. Its translation: CASSIREENTEAFF.

The V gene is TRBV5-1, the J gene TRBJ2-1; TRBD2 matches at 9 bases. The ends lost 2 bases at V and 2 bases at J; junction bases unmatched: 2. CDR1 is SGHRS, CDR2 YFSETQ, per germline. The CDR3 is 15 amino acids. The CDR3 coding sequence is TGCGCCAGCAGCTTTAGCGGGAGCGCCTACAATGAGCAGTTCTTC. It codes for CASSFSGSAYNEQFF.